The 19 T cell receptor beta chains given below trace back to one sample, sequenced in a study of blood T cell repertoires in COVID-19. Sequenced by immunoSEQ multiplex PCR; TCRdb stores in-frame clones only, minus some. The data hold about 270,000 clones, with approximately 92% observed a single time. Sequenced material: PBMCs or T cells enriched from blood (not recorded which). These receptors all come from a woman under 30 who had recovered from COVID-19.

The chain couples TRBV10-3 to TRBJ2-5; 10 nucleotides agree with TRBD2. The CDR3 totals 14 residues. Germline CDR1 is ENHRY and CDR2 is SYGVKD. V trimming: 6 bases; J trimming: 3 bases; junction bases outside the gene matches: 4. The CDR3 region has the DNA TGTGCCATCAGCGCTGGACTAGCGGAAGAGACCCAGTACTTC. Its protein product is CAISAGLAEETQYF.

The CDR3 DNA follows: TGTGCCAGCAGTTTTGGGACAGGGGTAGGCGAGCAGTACTTC. This sequence encodes CASSFGTGVGEQYF. The chain joins TRBV27 to TRBJ2-7, with TRBD1 matching over 10 bases. The CDR3 sequence is 14 residues long. The junction had 5 bases not matched to a gene; V was cut back by 3 bases and J by 6 bases. The germline V gene has CDR1 MNHEY and CDR2 SMNVEV (reference sequence).

V and J are TRBV19 and TRBJ2-6; D not certain. In germline, CDR1 is LNHDA, CDR2 SQIVND (reference sequence). V was clipped by 5 bases and J by 4 bases, with 12 bases between them. The CDR3 sequence is 15 residues long. The CDR3 spells CASSRSGTGANVLTF. The CDR3 bases are TGTGCCAGTAGTCGATCAGGTACCGGGGCCAACGTCCTGACTTTC.

The rearrangement links TRBV3-1 (or the pseudogene TRBV3-2) to TRBJ1-5; D might be TRBD1 (6 bases). The CDR3 consists of 15 residues. Deletions cut 4 bases from V and 4 bases from J, with 14 bases between. The V gene's germline CDR1 is LGHDT and CDR2 YNNKEL (reference sequence). CDR3 DNA: TGTGCCAGCAGCCCCCGCAGGGGAGGGAATCAGCCCCAGCATTTT. This encodes CASSPRRGGNQPQHF.

This clone was recorded once. The chain combines TRBV6-5 with TRBJ2-5; 8 positions agree with TRBD2. CDR3 length equals 15 residues. V dropped 2 bases and J dropped 5; count of bases not matched to a gene: 7. CDR1 is MNHEY and CDR2 is SVGAGI in the germline V gene. The CDR3 sequence: CASSYNGGAGETQYF. The DNA for the CDR3 is TGTGCCAGCAGTTACAACGGGGGGGCCGGGGAGACCCAGTACTTC.

This sequence joins TRBV15 and TRBJ2-2, with 7 bases aligning to TRBD1. Germline V lookup: CDR1 LNHNV, CDR2 YYDKDF (reference sequence). CDR3 length: 15 amino acids. The trim removed 1 base at V and 4 bases at J, leaving 3 bases unmatched. The CDR3, as DNA: TGTGCCACCAGCAGAGTTACAGGGGTCACCGGGGAGCTGTTTTTT. This codes for CATSRVTGVTGELFF.

The chain combines TRBV2 with TRBJ1-1; no firm D call. The CDR3 contains 15 residues. CDR1 and CDR2 from the germline V gene are SNHLY and FYNNEI. Trimming stripped 3 bases from V and 2 bases from J, with 13 bases between. The CDR3 coding sequence is TGTGCCAGCAGTGATAGCTCCGGCCACAACACTGAAGCTTTCTTT. Amino acid sequence: CASSDSSGHNTEAFF.

Of note for this clone: In the same sample, other DNA sequences code for this CDR3. The chain employs TRBV19 and TRBJ1-1; no clear D gene. Germline V gene sequence: CDR1 LNHDA, CDR2 SQIVND (reference sequence). Trimming stripped 3 bases from V and 1 base from J, with 6 bases between. The CDR3 loop spans 13 amino acids. CDR3 sequence: CASSIKRNTEAFF. The CDR3 nucleotides read TGTGCCAGTAGTATCAAGAGGAACACTGAAGCTTTCTTT.

This chain joins TRBV29-1 and TRBJ2-1; a possible D gene is TRBD1 (5 bases). The CDR3 totals 12 residues. The ends were cut back, 0 bases at V and 10 bases at J, with 10 bases in the middle. Germline CDR1 is SQVTM and CDR2 is ANQGSEA. This CDR3 is CSVEDQGEEQFF. CDR3 nucleotides: TGCAGCGTTGAAGATCAAGGGGAAGAGCAGTTCTTC.

V and J are TRBV15 and TRBJ1-2, with D possibly being TRBD1 (5 bases). The V end was cut by 5 bases, the J end by 4 bases, with 14 bases between. This CDR3 spans 14 amino acids. Germline lookup yields CDR1 LNHNV and CDR2 YYDKDF (reference sequence). DNA for the CDR3: TGTGCCACCAGCCGACTAGGAGGGGTCTATGGCTACACCTTC. Amino acid sequence: CATSRLGGVYGYTF.

The genes are TRBV11-2 and TRBJ1-2; D is possibly TRBD1 (5 bases). This CDR3 spans 14 amino acids. The germline gives CDR1 SGHAT, CDR2 FQNNGV. Trimming left V 5 bases short and J 3 bases short, with 13 bases between. This CDR3 reads CASSRQSPHYGYTF. The CDR3 nucleotides are TGTGCCAGCAGCCGACAGTCACCTCACTATGGCTACACCTTC.

The J gene is TRBJ2-2, the V gene TRBV2; 8 bases map to TRBD2. Germline V gene lookup returns CDR1 SNHLY and CDR2 FYNNEI. V dropped 5 bases and J dropped 6; count of bases not matched to a gene: 11. The CDR3 spans 16 residues. CDR3 loop: CASSRPRGGVPGELFF. The CDR3 DNA sequence: TGTGCCAGCAGTCGCCCCCGGGGGGGGGTACCCGGGGAGCTGTTTTTT. Full variable domain (rest looked up from reference TRBV2 and TRBJ2-2): EPEVTQTPSHQVTQMGQEVILRCVPISNHLYFYWYRQILGQKVEFLVSFYNNEISEKSEIFDDQFSVERPDGSNFTLKIRSTKLEDSAMYFCASSRPRGGVPGELFFGEGSRLTVL.

V and J are TRBV5-1 and TRBJ1-3, with D hard to call. Deletions cut 1 base from V and 7 bases from J, with 15 bases between. Germline assignment: CDR1 SGHRS and CDR2 YFSETQ. The CDR3 consists of 15 residues. In nucleotides, the CDR3 is TGCGCCAGCAGCTTGAGCCCCTTGGAGTCTAACACCATATATTTT. Translated: CASSLSPLESNTIYF. Variable domain in full (rest from reference TRBV5-1 and TRBJ1-3): KAGVTQTPRYLIKTRGQQVTLSCSPISGHRSVSWYQQTPGQGLQFLFEYFSETQRNKGNFPGRFSGRQFSNSRSEMNVSTLELGDSALYLCASSLSPLESNTIYFGEGSWLTVV.

The chain employs TRBV7-8 and TRBJ1-2; 12 positions agree with TRBD1. The CDR3 has 15 residues. Trimming at V came to 5 bases and at J to 2 bases, leaving 3 bases not matched to a gene. The germline V gene encodes CDR1 SGHVS and CDR2 FQNEAQ. The CDR3: CASSPGTGGNYGYTF. For the CDR3, the DNA is TGTGCCAGCAGCCCCGGGACAGGGGGCAACTATGGCTACACCTTC.

V and J are TRBV10-3 and TRBJ1-6; TRBD1 agrees at 8 bases. Germline loops: CDR1 ENHRY, CDR2 SYGVKD. Losses at the gene ends were 6 bases for V and 9 bases for J; bases not matched to a gene: 7. There are 14 residues in the CDR3. The DNA for the CDR3 is TGTGCCATCAGCCTACAGGGGGAGAGTTCACCCCTCCACTTT. Translated: CAISLQGESSPLHF.

The CDR3 coding sequence is TGTGCCAGTAACGAGGGGGCGGCTGGAAACACCATATATTTT. This encodes CASNEGAAGNTIYF. This chain joins TRBV19 and TRBJ1-3; 7 bases are a match to TRBD1. This CDR3 spans 14 amino acids. Germline V gives CDR1 LNHDA, CDR2 SQIVND (reference sequence). After removal of 7 bases from V and 2 bases from J, the junction contained 5 bases not matched to a gene.

This clone ranks as large. The chain employs TRBV12-2 and TRBJ1-5. TRBV12-2 is designated a pseudogene. There are 15 residues in the CDR3. The chain's CDR3 is CASRLAKREGQPQHF. The CDR3 nucleotides read TGTGCAAGTCGCTTAGCGAAGAGGGAGGGTCAGCCCCAGCATTTT.

The genes are TRBV3-1 (or the pseudogene TRBV3-2) and TRBJ2-1, with TRBD2 matching over 12 bases. The CDR3 has 16 residues. Germline-derived CDR1 and CDR2 are LGHDT and YNNKEL (reference sequence). The V and J ends lost 4 bases and 7 bases, in that order; junction bases with no gene match: 8. CDR3 coding DNA: TGTGCCAGCAGCCCGAGGATTCTAGCGGGGGGGAATGAGCAGTTCTTC. Its protein is CASSPRILAGGNEQFF.

This clone came up a few times. The CDR3 loop reads CAWKEAFEQYF. The CDR3 bases are TGTGCCTGGAAGGAGGCGTTCGAGCAGTACTTC. V gene TRBV30 combines with J gene TRBJ2-7; the D gene is possibly TRBD2 (5 bases). With 4 bases removed from V and 6 bases from J, the gap between germline ends came to 10 bases. This CDR3 has 11 amino acids. Germline V gives CDR1 GTSNPN, CDR2 SVGIG (reference sequence).